This T cell receptor (beta chain) came from a study of blood T cell repertoires in COVID-19. Study in general: The origin of the acute and convalescent COVID-19 samples was the United States, Italy and Spain.

Original processing methods: Reference gene primers were amplified, and this amplification served to estimate nucleated cell counts. Profiling relied on immunoSEQ multiplex PCR, and the TCRdb table lists in-frame clones only, not all of them. V and J calls and clone size come straight from that table; D and trimming were deduced from the DNA. The top ten clones hold over 9% of a sample with about 130,000 clones, approximately 88% of them seen once. Sequencing was done on a sample of peripheral blood. The source is a man aged 50-60 years with acute or convalescent COVID-19.

This CDR3 reads CATGPVGGDTEAFF. CDR3 nucleotide sequence: TGTGCCACCGGTCCAGTCGGGGGGGATACTGAAGCTTTCTTT. This chain joins TRBV15 and TRBJ1-1; maybe TRBD1 (5 bases). Trimming pared 8 bases from V and 5 bases from J, leaving 18 bases between. This CDR3 is built from 14 residues. The germline gives CDR1 LNHNV, CDR2 YYDKDF (reference sequence). The entire variable domain, with the rest obtained from reference TRBV15 and TRBJ1-1, is as follows: DAMVIQNPRYQVTQFGKPVTLSCSQTLNHNVMYWYQQKSSQAPKLLFHYYDKDFNNEADTPDNFQSRRPNTSFCFLDIRSPGLGDTAMYLCATGPVGGDTEAFFGQGTRLTVV.